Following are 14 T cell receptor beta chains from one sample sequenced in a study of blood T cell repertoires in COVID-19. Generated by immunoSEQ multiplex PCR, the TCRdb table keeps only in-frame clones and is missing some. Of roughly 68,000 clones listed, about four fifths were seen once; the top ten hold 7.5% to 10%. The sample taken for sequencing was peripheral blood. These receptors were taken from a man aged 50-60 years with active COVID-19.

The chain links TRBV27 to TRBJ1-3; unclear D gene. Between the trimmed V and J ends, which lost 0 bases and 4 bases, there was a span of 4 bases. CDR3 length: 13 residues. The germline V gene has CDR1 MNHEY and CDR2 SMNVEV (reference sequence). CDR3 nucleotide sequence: TGTGCCAGCAGTTTATCCCAGGGAAACACCATATATTTT. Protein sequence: CASSLSQGNTIYF.

The CDR3 DNA reads as TGTGCCAGCTCACCCGCAGGGTGGAACTACAATGAGCAGTTCTTC. Encoded protein: CASSPAGWNYNEQFF. J is TRBJ2-1 and V is TRBV18, with D possibly being TRBD1 (5 bases). The CDR3 is made up of 15 amino acids. The germline gives CDR1 KGHSH, CDR2 LQKENI. V was cut by 3 bases and J by 3 bases, with 12 bases left in between.

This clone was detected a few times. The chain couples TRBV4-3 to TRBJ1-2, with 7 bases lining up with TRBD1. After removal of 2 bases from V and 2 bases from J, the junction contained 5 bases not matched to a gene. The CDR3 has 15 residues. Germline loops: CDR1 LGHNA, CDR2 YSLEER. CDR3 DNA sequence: TGCGCCAGCAGCCAATACAGGGGATTGAACTATGGCTACACCTTC. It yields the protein CASSQYRGLNYGYTF.

CDR3 loop: CASSPSLDTEAFF. The CDR3 DNA reads TGTGCCAGCAGCCCGTCCCTAGACACTGAAGCTTTCTTT. J is TRBJ1-1 and V is TRBV5-4; D gene uncertain. Trimming cost V 4 bases and J 3 bases, with 10 bases left between them. CDR1 is SGHNT and CDR2 is YYREEE in the germline V gene (reference sequence). This CDR3 has 13 amino acids.

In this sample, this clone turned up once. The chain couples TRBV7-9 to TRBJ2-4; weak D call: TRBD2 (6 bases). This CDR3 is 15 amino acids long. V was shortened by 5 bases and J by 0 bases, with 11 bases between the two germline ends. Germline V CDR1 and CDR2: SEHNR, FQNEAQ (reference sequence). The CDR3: CASSPLGGAKNIQYF. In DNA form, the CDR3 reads TGTGCCAGCAGCCCCCTCGGGGGAGCCAAAAACATTCAGTACTTC.

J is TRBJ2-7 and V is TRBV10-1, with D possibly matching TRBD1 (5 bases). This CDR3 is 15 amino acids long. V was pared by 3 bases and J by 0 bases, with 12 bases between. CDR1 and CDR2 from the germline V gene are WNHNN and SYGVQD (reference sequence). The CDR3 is CASSDSRALSYEQYF. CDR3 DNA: TGCGCCAGCAGTGACTCCAGGGCCCTCTCCTACGAGCAGTACTTC.

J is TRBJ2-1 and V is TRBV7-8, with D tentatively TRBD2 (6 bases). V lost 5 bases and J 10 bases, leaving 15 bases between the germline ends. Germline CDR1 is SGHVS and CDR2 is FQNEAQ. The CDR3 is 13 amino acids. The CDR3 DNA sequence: TGTGCCAGCAGCCATGGCGGGGCTAGCGAGCAGTTCTTC. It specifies CASSHGGASEQFF.

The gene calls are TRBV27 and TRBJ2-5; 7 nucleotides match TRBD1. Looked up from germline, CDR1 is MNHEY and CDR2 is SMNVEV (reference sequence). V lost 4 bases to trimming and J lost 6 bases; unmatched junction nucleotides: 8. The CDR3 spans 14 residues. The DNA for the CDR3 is TGTGCCAGCAGTTCAAGGGACAGCGCGAAGACCCAGTACTTC. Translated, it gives CASSSRDSAKTQYF.

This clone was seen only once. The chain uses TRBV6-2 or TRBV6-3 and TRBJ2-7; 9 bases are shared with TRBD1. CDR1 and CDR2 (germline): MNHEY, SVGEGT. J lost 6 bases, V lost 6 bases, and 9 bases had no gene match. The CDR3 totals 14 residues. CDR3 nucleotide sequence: TGTGCCAGCAGCCGGGACAGGGCATTCGGCGAGCAGTACTTC. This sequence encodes CASSRDRAFGEQYF.

The CDR3, as DNA: TGTGCCAGCAGCCTGAGGGGACAGGGCTACGAGCAGTACTTC. It yields the protein CASSLRGQGYEQYF. The chain joins TRBV3-1 (or the pseudogene TRBV3-2) to TRBJ2-7; TRBD1 matches at 9 bases. This CDR3 is 14 amino acids long. The junction had 4 bases not matched to a gene; V was cut back by 4 bases and J by 3 bases. Germline values: CDR1 LGHDT, CDR2 YNNKEL (reference sequence).

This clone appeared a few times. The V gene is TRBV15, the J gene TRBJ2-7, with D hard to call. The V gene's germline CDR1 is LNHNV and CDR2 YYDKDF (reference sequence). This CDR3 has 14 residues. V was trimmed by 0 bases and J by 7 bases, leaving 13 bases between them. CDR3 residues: CATSRDSRSPEQYF. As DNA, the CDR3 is TGTGCCACCAGCAGAGATTCGCGGAGTCCGGAGCAGTACTTC.

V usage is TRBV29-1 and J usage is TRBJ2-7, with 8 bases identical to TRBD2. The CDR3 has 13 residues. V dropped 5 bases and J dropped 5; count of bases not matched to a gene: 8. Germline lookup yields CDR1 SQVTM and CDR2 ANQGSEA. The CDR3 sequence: CSVWSGSSDEQYF. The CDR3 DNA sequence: TGCAGCGTTTGGAGCGGGAGTTCGGACGAGCAGTACTTC.

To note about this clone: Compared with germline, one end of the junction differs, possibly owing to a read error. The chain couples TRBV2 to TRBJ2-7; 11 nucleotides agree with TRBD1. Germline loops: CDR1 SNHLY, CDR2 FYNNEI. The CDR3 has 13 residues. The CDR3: CASSEGQGVGSDF. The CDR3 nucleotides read TGTGCCAGCAGCGAGGGACAGGGGGTGGGGTCAGACTTC.

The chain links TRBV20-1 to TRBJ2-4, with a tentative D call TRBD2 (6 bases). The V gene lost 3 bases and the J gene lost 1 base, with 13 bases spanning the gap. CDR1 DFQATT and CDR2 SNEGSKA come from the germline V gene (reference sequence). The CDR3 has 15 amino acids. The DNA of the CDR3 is TGCAGTGCTAGTGAGCCTAGCGTTGCCAAAAACATTCAGTACTTC. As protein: CSASEPSVAKNIQYF.